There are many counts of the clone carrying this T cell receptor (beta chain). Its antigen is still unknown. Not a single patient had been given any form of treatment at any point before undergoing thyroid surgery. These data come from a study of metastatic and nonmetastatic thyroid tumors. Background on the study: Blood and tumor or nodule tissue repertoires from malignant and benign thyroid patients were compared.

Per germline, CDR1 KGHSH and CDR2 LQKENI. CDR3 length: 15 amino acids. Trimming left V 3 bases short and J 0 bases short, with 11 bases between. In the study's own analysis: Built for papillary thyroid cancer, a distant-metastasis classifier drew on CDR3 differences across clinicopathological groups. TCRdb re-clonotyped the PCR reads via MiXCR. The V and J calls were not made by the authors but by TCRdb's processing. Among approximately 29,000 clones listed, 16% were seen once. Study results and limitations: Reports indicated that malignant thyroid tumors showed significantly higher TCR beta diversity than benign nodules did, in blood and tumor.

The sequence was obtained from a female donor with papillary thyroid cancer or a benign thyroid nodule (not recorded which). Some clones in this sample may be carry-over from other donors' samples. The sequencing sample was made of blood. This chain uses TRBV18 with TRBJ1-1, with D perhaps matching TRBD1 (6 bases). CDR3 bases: TGTGCCAGCTCACCGGGGGCAGAACTGAACACTGAAGCTTTCTTT. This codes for CASSPGAELNTEAFF.